The 20 T cell receptor beta chains listed next were all sequenced from one sample in a study of blood T cell repertoires in COVID-19. Profiled with immunoSEQ multiplex PCR; TCRdb holds only in-frame clones, not every one. The repertoire includes about 200,000 clones, around four fifths of them detected once, and roughly 7.6% sits in the top ten. The sequenced sample was peripheral blood. Every receptor here comes from a woman aged 45-60 years with acute or convalescent COVID-19.

This clone was seen only a few times. The chain carries TRBV28 and TRBJ1-4; D is unresolved. The CDR3 has 17 amino acids. Trimming left V 3 bases short and J 5 bases short, with 19 bases between. Per germline, CDR1 MDHEN and CDR2 SYDVKM. The CDR3 loop reads CASSFPSRGRLNEKLFF. For the CDR3, the DNA is TGTGCCAGCAGTTTTCCGTCCAGAGGGAGGCTGAATGAAAAACTGTTTTTT.

The chain is built from TRBV5-5 and TRBJ2-1; 8 bases line up with TRBD1. CDR1 and CDR2 from the germline V gene are SGHKS and YYEKEE (reference sequence). CDR3 length: 16 amino acids. The V segment lost 1 base and the J segment 5 bases; nucleotides outside the gene matches: 8. The CDR3 sequence: CASSLPGTGRNNEQFF. The CDR3 DNA reads as TGTGCCAGCAGCTTGCCCGGGACAGGAAGGAACAATGAGCAGTTCTTC.

This clone has just one count. The junction does not match germline at one end; this may be a read error. The chain employs TRBV13 and TRBJ2-5; the D gene is possibly TRBD2 (6 bases). This CDR3 has 15 residues. CDR1 PRHDT and CDR2 FYEKMQ come from the germline V gene (reference sequence). The CDR3 DNA follows: TGTGCCAGCGGGCAGGGACTTACCCCCCAACAGACCCAGTACTTC. It is translated as CASGQGLTPQQTQYF.

This sequence joins TRBV11-2 and TRBJ2-7; tentative D call: TRBD1 (6 bases). Germline CDR1 SGHAT, CDR2 FQNNGV. The CDR3 sequence is 17 residues long. Trimming pared 0 bases from V and 0 bases from J, leaving 15 bases between. In nucleotides, the CDR3 is TGTGCCAGCAGCTTAGATCTGGGACACCCAGGCTCCTACGAGCAGTACTTC. Amino acid sequence: CASSLDLGHPGSYEQYF.

This chain links TRBV19 with TRBJ2-2; a weak D match, TRBD1 (5 bases). There are 13 residues in the CDR3. V was shortened by 6 bases and J by 5 bases, with 10 bases between the two germline ends. CDR1 is LNHDA and CDR2 is SQIVND in the germline V gene (reference sequence). CDR3 bases: TGTGCCAGTAGCCAAAGACAGACCGGGGAGCTGTTTTTT. Residues: CASSQRQTGELFF.

The V and J genes are TRBV6-5 and TRBJ1-1; D may be TRBD1 (6 bases). V lost 6 bases and J 0 bases, leaving 11 bases between the germline ends. The CDR3 contains 14 residues. The germline CDR1 and CDR2 sequences are MNHEY and SVGAGI. The CDR3, as DNA: TGTGCCAGCAGCACCACAGGGATGAACACTGAAGCTTTCTTT. It yields the protein CASSTTGMNTEAFF.

The rearrangement joins TRBV2 to TRBJ2-3, with TRBD2 matching over 7 bases. This CDR3 contains 16 residues. Losses at the gene ends were 5 bases for V and 7 bases for J; bases not matched to a gene: 15. Germline V lookup: CDR1 SNHLY, CDR2 FYNNEI. The CDR3 spells CASSPTGGLSRNTQYF. The CDR3 DNA sequence: TGTGCCAGCAGTCCGACTGGGGGACTATCAAGGAATACGCAGTATTTT.

This chain links TRBV12-5 with TRBJ2-2; TRBD2 agrees at 12 bases. Germline CDR1 and CDR2: LGHNT and FRNRAP. The CDR3 runs to 16 residues. V lost 6 bases to trimming and J lost 0 bases; unmatched junction nucleotides: 2. The DNA of the CDR3 is TGTGCTAGTGGACCTAGCGGGAGGGCGAACACCGGGGAGCTGTTTTTT. It is translated as CASGPSGRANTGELFF.

The CDR3 DNA sequence: TGTGCCAGCCAACCCTCGGGAGATACGCAGTATTTT. Residues: CASQPSGDTQYF. The V and J genes are TRBV12-3 or TRBV12-4 and TRBJ2-3; D is ambiguous. This CDR3 has 12 amino acids. V was clipped by 8 bases and J by 5 bases, with 11 bases between them.

J is TRBJ1-5 and V is TRBV2, with TRBD1 matching 9 bases. The germline V gene has CDR1 SNHLY and CDR2 FYNNEI. This CDR3 is built from 15 residues. V shed 5 bases, J shed 3 bases, and the junction held 5 bases outside the gene matches. DNA of the CDR3: TGTGCCAGCAGTTCACAGGGGGCCTTCAATCAGCCCCAGCATTTT. Its protein is CASSSQGAFNQPQHF.

Note on this clone: A read error may produce the germline difference seen at one junction end. The rearrangement uses TRBV6-6 and TRBJ1-1; D is unclear. Per the germline V gene, CDR1 is MNHNY and CDR2 is SVGAGI (reference sequence). CDR3 length equals 13 residues. DNA of the CDR3: TGTGCCAGCAGTTACGCGGGGAACGCTGAAGCTTTCTTT. Its protein is CASSYAGNAEAFF.

The chain links TRBV5-1 to TRBJ2-2; no reliable D call. Germline loops: CDR1 SGHRS, CDR2 YFSETQ. CDR3 length: 13 amino acids. Deletions cut 4 bases from V and 4 bases from J, with 8 bases between. The CDR3 bases are TGCGCCAGCAGCCCCGGCGGCACCGGGGAGCTGTTTTTT. This codes for CASSPGGTGELFF.

J is TRBJ1-1 and V is TRBV10-1, with D perhaps TRBD1 (6 bases). Germline loops: CDR1 WNHNN, CDR2 SYGVQD (reference sequence). The CDR3 runs to 12 residues. Trimming removed 5 bases at V and 4 bases at J, with 8 bases between. In DNA form, the CDR3 reads TGCGCCAGCAGTAGGGGGTTCACTGAAGCTTTCTTT. Translation: CASSRGFTEAFF.

This rearrangement joins TRBV5-1 to TRBJ1-6; TRBD1 might be the D (6 bases). From germline, CDR1 is SGHRS and CDR2 YFSETQ. The CDR3 totals 14 residues. V lost 4 bases to trimming and J lost 11 bases, with 16 bases between them. DNA of the CDR3: TGCGCCAGCAGCCCGACGGACAGTAGAACACCCCTCCACTTT. Translating it yields CASSPTDSRTPLHF.

This clone was observed a handful of times. The DNA for the CDR3 is TGTGCCTGGAGTCGGGGACAGTTCGGATACGAGCAGTACTTC. It yields the protein CAWSRGQFGYEQYF. The chain has TRBV30 and TRBJ2-7; 7 bases line up with TRBD1. The CDR3 loop spans 14 amino acids. The V gene end was trimmed by 2 bases and the J gene end by 4 bases; junction bases not matched to a gene: 8. The germline V gene encodes CDR1 GTSNPN and CDR2 SVGIG (reference sequence).

This clone showed up just a few times. The CDR3 sequence: CASSYGTARQETQYF. The CDR3 DNA follows: TGCGCCAGCAGCTACGGGACAGCCCGGCAAGAGACCCAGTACTTC. The chain links TRBV5-1 to TRBJ2-5, with 7 bases that match TRBD1. J lost 2 bases, V lost 3 bases, and 7 bases had no gene match. CDR1 and CDR2 from the germline V gene are SGHRS and YFSETQ. The CDR3 contains 15 residues.

The sample holds one count of this clone. V usage is TRBV5-1 and J usage is TRBJ1-2; 9 nucleotides agree with TRBD1. V lost 0 bases and J lost 6; bases outside the gene matches: 6. There are 15 residues in the CDR3. In germline, CDR1 is SGHRS, CDR2 YFSETQ. CDR3 amino acids: CASSLEPDRGNGYTF. The CDR3 DNA is TGCGCCAGCAGCTTGGAACCGGACAGGGGAAATGGCTACACCTTC.

This chain uses TRBV10-2 with TRBJ2-5; 8 nucleotides match TRBD1. J lost 4 bases, V lost 6 bases, and 4 bases had no gene match. CDR3 length: 13 amino acids. In germline, CDR1 is WSHSY, CDR2 SAAADI. Written as DNA, the CDR3 is TGCGCCAGCAGCCGACAGGGGACAGAGACCCAGTACTTC. This translates into CASSRQGTETQYF.

This sequence joins TRBV13 and TRBJ2-7; 11 positions match TRBD2. Unmatched junction bases numbered 13, after V lost 6 bases and J lost 9 bases. The CDR3 length is 15 residues. Germline-derived CDR1 and CDR2 are PRHDT and FYEKMQ (reference sequence). This CDR3 reads CASSSGTSGRTWQYF. As DNA, the CDR3 is TGTGCCAGCAGTTCTGGGACTAGCGGCCGGACCTGGCAGTACTTC.

The rearrangement links TRBV27 to TRBJ2-7; 15 bases agree with TRBD2. The V gene's germline CDR1 is MNHEY and CDR2 SMNVEV (reference sequence). The J segment lost 0 bases and the V segment lost 7 bases, leaving 13 bases of the junction unmatched. This CDR3 comprises 19 residues. The CDR3 here is CASTLKVGTSGRSSYEQYF. The CDR3 region has the DNA TGTGCCAGCACCTTAAAGGTGGGGACTAGCGGGAGGAGCTCCTACGAGCAGTACTTC.